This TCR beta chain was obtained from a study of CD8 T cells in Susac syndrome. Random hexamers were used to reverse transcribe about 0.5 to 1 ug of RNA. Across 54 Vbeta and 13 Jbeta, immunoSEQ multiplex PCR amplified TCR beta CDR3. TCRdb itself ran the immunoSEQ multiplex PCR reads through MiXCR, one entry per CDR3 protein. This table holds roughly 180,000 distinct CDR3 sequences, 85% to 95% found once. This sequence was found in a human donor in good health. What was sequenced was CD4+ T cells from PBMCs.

CDR3 protein: CASSGQPGGYEQYF. In nucleotides, the CDR3 is TGTGCCAGCAGCGGCCAACCGGGGGGCTACGAGCAGTACTTC. This chain links TRBV3-1 with TRBJ2-7; TRBD2 agrees at 7 bases. After removal of 5 bases from V and 3 bases from J, the junction contained 7 bases not matched to a gene. The length of the CDR3 is 14 residues. The V gene's germline CDR1 is LGHDT and CDR2 YNNKEL (reference sequence).